Presented here are 20 T cell receptor beta chains from one specimen sequenced in a study of CD8+CD57+ T cells in acquired aplastic anemia. Previously, flow cytometry had revealed CD8+CD57+ cell expansion in the patients chosen for sequencing. Genomic DNA served as template for TCR beta VDJ and CDR3 profiling. MiXCR was run by TCRdb on the reads, yielding one entry per CDR3 protein. The data show some 160,000 distinct CDR3 sequences, less than 60% seen once. The sequenced material came from sorted CD4+, CD8+, or CD8+CD57+ T cells (not recorded which) from PBMCs. The receptors originated from a human donor with aplastic anemia.

This clonotype showed up just once. The chain uses TRBV6-1 and TRBJ2-7; D not resolved. CDR1 and CDR2 from the germline V gene are MNHNS and SASEGT. V lost 1 base and J 6 bases, leaving 7 bases between the germline ends. The CDR3 runs to 12 residues. This chain's CDR3 is CASSEVGLEQYF. The CDR3 nucleotides read TGTGCCAGCAGTGAAGTAGGTCTCGAGCAGTACTTC.

The chain has TRBV12-3 or TRBV12-4 and TRBJ2-3; 11 bases line up with TRBD2. Unmatched junction bases numbered 13, after V lost 5 bases and J lost 0 bases. The CDR3 contains 19 residues. In nucleotides, the CDR3 is TGTGCCAGCAGTCTGACGGTGGGAACTAGCGGGGGTAGCACAGATACGCAGTATTTT. Residues: CASSLTVGTSGGSTDTQYF.

The chain employs TRBV10-3 and TRBJ1-5; D uncertain. Germline loops: CDR1 ENHRY, CDR2 SYGVKD. The CDR3 is made up of 15 amino acids. V lost 4 bases and J lost 2, with 12 bases in between. CDR3: CAISAGLEGNQPQHF. The CDR3 DNA reads TGTGCCATCAGTGCCGGCTTGGAGGGCAATCAGCCCCAGCATTTT.

To note about this clonotype: The CDR3 does not close with the conserved phenylalanine or tryptophan, likely indicating a read error. The gene calls are TRBV6-1 and TRBJ2-7; 8 bases align to TRBD1. The V and J ends lost 8 bases and 3 bases, in that order; junction bases with no gene match: 9. This CDR3 has 14 residues. Germline assignment: CDR1 MNHNS and CDR2 SASEGT. The CDR3 sequence is CASASRTGIYEQYL. The DNA of the CDR3 is TGTGCCAGCGCTTCCCGGACAGGGATCTACGAGCAGTACCTC.

V is TRBV27 and J is TRBJ2-7; possible D gene TRBD2, 7 bases. This CDR3 has 16 residues. Germline V gene sequence: CDR1 MNHEY, CDR2 SMNVEV (reference sequence). Trimming removed 7 bases from V and 0 bases from J, with 19 bases in between. The CDR3 spells CASTLRGGGLSYEQYF. DNA of the CDR3: TGTGCCAGCACTCTGAGGGGGGGGGGACTCTCCTACGAGCAGTACTTC.

There are a few counts of this clonotype. Possible read error: a much larger clone is one base away. The chain employs TRBV5-1 and TRBJ2-3, with TRBD1 matching 8 bases. Germline V gene sequence: CDR1 SGHRS, CDR2 YFSETQ. With V trimmed by 4 bases and J by 6 bases, 4 bases remained unmatched. The CDR3 runs to 13 residues. CDR3 sequence (DNA): TGCGCCAGCAGCACCGGACAGGGTGATACGCAGTATTTT. Translation gives CASSTGQGDTQYF.

V is TRBV19 and J is TRBJ1-3, with unresolved D. The CDR3 extends over 17 amino acids. Germline V gene lookup returns CDR1 LNHDA and CDR2 SQIVND (reference sequence). Trimming removed 4 bases at V and 0 bases at J, with 16 bases between. Here the CDR3 DNA reads TGTGCCAGTAGTACGGGTATCGTCCAAACCTCTGGAAACACCATATATTTT. Amino acids: CASSTGIVQTSGNTIYF.

The chain employs TRBV28 and TRBJ1-1, with TRBD1 matching over 9 bases. CDR1 is MDHEN and CDR2 is SYDVKM in the germline V gene. The trim removed 2 bases at V and 3 bases at J, leaving 4 bases unmatched. The CDR3 totals 15 residues. The CDR3 sequence is CASSLPGQGYTEAFF. CDR3 sequence (DNA): TGTGCCAGCAGTTTACCCGGACAGGGGTACACTGAAGCTTTCTTT.

The chain is built from TRBV5-6 and TRBJ2-1; the D is unclear. Trimming took 2 bases from V and 8 from J, leaving 11 bases between them. This CDR3 is 13 amino acids long. In germline, CDR1 is SGHDT, CDR2 YYEEEE. The CDR3, as DNA: TGTGCCAGCAGCTTAGCCCAAGGCGATGAGCAGTTCTTC. Translating gives CASSLAQGDEQFF.

In this sample, this clonotype turned up a few times. The chain couples TRBV25-1 to TRBJ2-1; 14 bases agree with TRBD2. After removal of 5 bases from V and 9 bases from J, the junction contained 6 bases not matched to a gene. Germline V gene lookup returns CDR1 MGHDK and CDR2 SYGVNS. The CDR3 consists of 15 residues. The CDR3 DNA is TGTGCCAGCAGTTCGCGGACTAGCGGGAGGCTTGAGCAGTTCTTC. It is translated as CASSSRTSGRLEQFF.

This clonotype was seen many times. This chain uses TRBV3-1 with TRBJ1-2; D is ambiguous. The CDR3 runs to 14 residues. The germline V gene has CDR1 LGHDT and CDR2 YNNKEL (reference sequence). The V end lost 0 bases, the J end lost 4 bases, and 9 bases lay between the germline ends. The CDR3, as DNA: TGTGCCAGCAGCCAAGAGGACTTGGGCTATGGCTACACCTTC. Translated: CASSQEDLGYGYTF.

This clonotype was counted a few times. The V call is TRBV10-3, the J call TRBJ2-7, with TRBD1 matching 10 bases. The CDR3 is 16 residues long. The V gene end was trimmed by 4 bases and the J gene end by 2 bases; junction bases not matched to a gene: 8. Germline V gene lookup returns CDR1 ENHRY and CDR2 SYGVKD. The CDR3 spells CAISATGGLRAYEQYF. CDR3 DNA sequence: TGTGCCATCAGTGCGACAGGGGGCCTGAGGGCCTACGAGCAGTACTTC.

This chain connects TRBV20-1 to TRBJ2-1; 9 positions agree with TRBD2. Germline CDR1 is DFQATT and CDR2 is SNEGSKA (reference sequence). The CDR3 has 13 amino acids. CDR3 protein: CIATGTSSNEQFF. The DNA for the CDR3 is TGCATTGCAACCGGGACTAGCAGCAATGAGCAGTTCTTC.

This clonotype appeared once. The chain links TRBV11-1 to TRBJ1-2; no definite D call. The V gene's germline CDR1 is SGHAT and CDR2 FQDESV (reference sequence). This CDR3 has 16 amino acids. V was shortened by 3 bases and J by 0 bases, with 14 bases between the two germline ends. The CDR3: CASSFRRQPANYGYTF. The CDR3 DNA is TGTGCCAGCAGCTTCAGGAGGCAGCCGGCTAACTATGGCTACACCTTC. The entire variable domain, with the rest obtained from reference TRBV11-1 and TRBJ1-2, is as follows: EAEVAQSPRYKITEKSQAVAFWCDPISGHATLYWYRQILGQGPELLVQFQDESVVDDSQLPKDRFSAERLKGVDSTLKIQPAELGDSAMYLCASSFRRQPANYGYTFGSGTRLTVV.

This clonotype was counted many times. The chain employs TRBV29-1 and TRBJ1-2, with D unresolved. The V gene's germline CDR1 is SQVTM and CDR2 ANQGSEA. The CDR3 runs 14 residues. Deletions cut 4 bases from V and 4 bases from J, with 16 bases between. The CDR3 loop is CSVVSQPFVYGYTF. CDR3 DNA: TGCAGCGTTGTTAGCCAGCCGTTCGTCTATGGCTACACCTTC.

This clonotype was detected ten times or more. The J gene is TRBJ2-7, the V gene TRBV6-1; D gene ambiguous. Trimming took off 1 base at V and 1 base at J, with 11 bases between the two ends. From germline, CDR1 is MNHNS and CDR2 SASEGT. The CDR3 has 15 amino acids. This CDR3 reads CASSEEPVSSYEQYF. The CDR3 DNA reads as TGTGCCAGCAGTGAAGAGCCAGTTTCTTCCTACGAGCAGTACTTC.

Remarks on this clonotype: A read error may produce the germline difference seen at one junction end. J is TRBJ2-1 and V is TRBV24-1; 12 bases fit TRBD1. CDR1 is KGHDR and CDR2 is SFDVKD in the germline V gene. This CDR3 is 17 amino acids long. This chain's CDR3 is CATSDRDRGLRYNERFF. CDR3 sequence (DNA): TGTGCCACCAGTGACCGGGACAGGGGGCTCAGGTACAATGAGCGGTTCTTC.

This clonotype was observed a single time. The rearrangement uses TRBV7-8 and TRBJ1-6; 8 bases are shared with TRBD1. The junction had 6 bases not matched to a gene; V was cut back by 7 bases and J by 10 bases. Looked up from germline, CDR1 is SGHVS and CDR2 is FQNEAQ. The CDR3 spans 13 residues. The CDR3 DNA sequence: TGTGCCAGCACAATGGGACAGGAATCACCCCTCCACTTT. Translating gives CASTMGQESPLHF.

This clonotype was counted a few times. The V call is TRBV7-2, the J call TRBJ1-3; D remains ambiguous. The CDR3 consists of 13 residues. V was pared by 5 bases and J by 0 bases, with 5 bases between. CDR1 SGHTA and CDR2 FQGNSA come from the germline V gene. The CDR3 loop reads CASSLYSGNTIYF. CDR3 DNA sequence: TGTGCCAGCAGCCTGTACTCTGGAAACACCATATATTTT.

V is TRBV5-4 and J is TRBJ2-5, with TRBD2 as a possible D gene (6 bases). The CDR3 sequence is 14 residues long. The V gene lost 4 bases and the J gene lost 5 bases, with 15 bases spanning the gap. Germline lookup yields CDR1 SGHNT and CDR2 YYREEE (reference sequence). The CDR3 sequence is CASSGTRVRETQYF. The CDR3 nucleotides are TGTGCCAGCAGCGGGACTCGGGTGAGGGAGACCCAGTACTTC.